This TCR beta chain emerged from a study of T cell responses to AZD1222 COVID-19 vaccine. Study-level findings and limits: Nearly half of the spike-specific TCRs reportedly recognize variant regions that carry no mutations. Only after the peak T cell response were repertoires sampled.

Profiling relied on immunoSEQ multiplex PCR, and the TCRdb table lists in-frame clones only, not all of them. The sample holds 94,000 or so clones, 90% seen once. Comments on this clone: Its antigen is not identified.

The CDR3 extends over 13 amino acids. The V end was cut by 6 bases, the J end by 8 bases, with 16 bases between. Germline CDR1 reads LNHDA; CDR2 reads SQIVND (reference sequence). V is TRBV19 and J is TRBJ1-2, with a weak D call TRBD1 (6 bases). The material sequenced was peripheral blood, taken on day 0 of AZD1222 vaccination. This clonotype was sampled from an adult in good health. The CDR3 nucleotides are TGTGCCAGTAGGGGGGCCGGGGTTAGCGGCTACACCTTC. It translates to CASRGAGVSGYTF.